This T cell receptor (beta chain) was documented in a study of T-cell reconstitution after alpha-beta-depleted transplantation in children. Regarding the study as a whole: Elevated TCRbeta diversity at day 60 was traced, in some patients, to surviving recipient T cells and thymic progenitors. The origin of alpha-beta T cells about two months after transplant was reportedly several hundred expanded graft clones. The authors attributed T-cell counts and diversity one year after transplant mostly to newly produced T cells.

This clonotype was recorded at least ten times. The antigen is not known. It was with unique molecular identifiers that the TCRbeta library was prepared. TCRdb re-called the PCR reads through MiXCR, storing one row per CDR3 protein. The sample yields 7,500 to 9,500 distinct CDR3 sequences, 9.5% to 15% seen once. CDR1 SNHLY and CDR2 FYNNEI come from the germline V gene. This CDR3 comprises 18 residues. This clonotype was obtained from a patient between 2 and 10 years old who had a stem cell transplant for inherited bone marrow failure, so the T cells may come from the graft donor. This rearrangement joins TRBV2 to TRBJ2-3, with 8 bases that match TRBD2. This specimen was PBMCs, mostly from graft donor cells, taken 60 days after TCRalphabeta/CD19-depleted stem cell transplant. In DNA form, the CDR3 reads TGTACCATCGGAAGATCCTACGGGACGGGAGGGCCGACAGATACGCAGTATTTT. Translation: CTIGRSYGTGGPTDTQYF.